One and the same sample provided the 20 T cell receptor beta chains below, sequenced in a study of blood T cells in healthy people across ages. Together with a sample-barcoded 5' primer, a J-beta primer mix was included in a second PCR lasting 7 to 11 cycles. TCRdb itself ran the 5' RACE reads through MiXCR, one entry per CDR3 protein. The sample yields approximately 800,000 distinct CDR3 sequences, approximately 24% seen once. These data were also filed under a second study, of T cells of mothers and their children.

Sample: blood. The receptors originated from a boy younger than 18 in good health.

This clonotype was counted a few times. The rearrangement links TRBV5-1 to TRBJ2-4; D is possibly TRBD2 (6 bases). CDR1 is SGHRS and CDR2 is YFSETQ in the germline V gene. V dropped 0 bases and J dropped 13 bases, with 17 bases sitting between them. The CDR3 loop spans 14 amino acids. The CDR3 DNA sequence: TGCGCCAGCAGCTTGGGCGGGATCCAGGGATTCCAGTACTTC. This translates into CASSLGGIQGFQYF.

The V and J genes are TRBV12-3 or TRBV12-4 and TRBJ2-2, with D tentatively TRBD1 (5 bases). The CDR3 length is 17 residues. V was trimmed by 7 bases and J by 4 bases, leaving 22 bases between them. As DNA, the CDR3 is TGTGCCAGCACCCCCGGCAGGGCAGATACTGGCACCGGGGAGCTGTTTTTT. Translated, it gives CASTPGRADTGTGELFF.

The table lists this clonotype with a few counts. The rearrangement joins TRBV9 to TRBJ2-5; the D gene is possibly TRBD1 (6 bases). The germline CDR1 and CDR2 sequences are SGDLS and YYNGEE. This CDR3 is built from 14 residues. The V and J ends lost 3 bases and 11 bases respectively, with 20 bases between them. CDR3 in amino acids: CASSARTASERQYF. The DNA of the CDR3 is TGTGCCAGCAGCGCCAGGACAGCAAGCGAGCGTCAGTACTTC.

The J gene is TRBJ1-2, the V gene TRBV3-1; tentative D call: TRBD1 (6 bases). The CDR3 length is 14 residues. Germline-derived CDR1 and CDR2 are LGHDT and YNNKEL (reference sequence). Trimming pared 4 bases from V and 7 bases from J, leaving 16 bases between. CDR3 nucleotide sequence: TGTGCCAGCAGCCCTTTCGCAGGGGACCGTGGCTACACCTTC. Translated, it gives CASSPFAGDRGYTF.

CDR3 sequence (DNA): TGTGCCAGCAGTTTTAGCGGGAGGGCCTCCTACGAGCAGTACTTC. Translated: CASSFSGRASYEQYF. The chain carries TRBV27 and TRBJ2-7; 11 bases agree with TRBD2. CDR1 and CDR2 (germline): MNHEY, SMNVEV (reference sequence). The CDR3 totals 15 residues. With V trimmed by 3 bases and J by 0 bases, 1 base remained unmatched.

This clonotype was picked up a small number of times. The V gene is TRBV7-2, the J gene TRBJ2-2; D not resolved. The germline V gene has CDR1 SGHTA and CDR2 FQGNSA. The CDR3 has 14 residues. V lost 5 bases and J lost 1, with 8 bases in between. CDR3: CASSRLWNTGELFF. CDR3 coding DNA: TGTGCCAGCAGCCGTCTATGGAACACCGGGGAGCTGTTTTTT.

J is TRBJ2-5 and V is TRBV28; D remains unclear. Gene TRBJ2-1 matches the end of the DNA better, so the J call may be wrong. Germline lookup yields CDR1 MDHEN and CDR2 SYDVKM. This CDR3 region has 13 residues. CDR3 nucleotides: TGTGCCAGCAGTTTGGTACAGAAAAATGAGCAGTTCTTC. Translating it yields CASSLVQKNEQFF.

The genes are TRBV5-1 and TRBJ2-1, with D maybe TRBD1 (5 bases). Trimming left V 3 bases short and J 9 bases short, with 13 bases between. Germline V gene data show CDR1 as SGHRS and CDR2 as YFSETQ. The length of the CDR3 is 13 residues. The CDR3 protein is CASSWIQQVEQFF. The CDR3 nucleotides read TGCGCCAGCAGCTGGATCCAACAGGTTGAGCAGTTCTTC.

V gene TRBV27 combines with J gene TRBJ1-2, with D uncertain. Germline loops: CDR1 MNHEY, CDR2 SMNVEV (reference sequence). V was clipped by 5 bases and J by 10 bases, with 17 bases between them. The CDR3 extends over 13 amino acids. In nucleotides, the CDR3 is TGTGCCAGCAGTCCGTCCGGGAGCCCTGACTACACCTTC. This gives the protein CASSPSGSPDYTF.

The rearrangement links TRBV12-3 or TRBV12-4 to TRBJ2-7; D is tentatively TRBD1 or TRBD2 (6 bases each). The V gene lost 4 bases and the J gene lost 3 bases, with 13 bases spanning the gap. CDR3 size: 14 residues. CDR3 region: CASSSGAGLYEQYF. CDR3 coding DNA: TGTGCCAGCAGTTCGGGGGCGGGACTCTACGAGCAGTACTTC.

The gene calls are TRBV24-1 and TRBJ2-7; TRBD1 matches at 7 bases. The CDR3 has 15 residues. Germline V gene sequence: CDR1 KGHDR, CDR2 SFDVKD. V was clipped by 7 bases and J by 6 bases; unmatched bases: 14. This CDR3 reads CATRSDRVRESEQYF. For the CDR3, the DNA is TGTGCCACCAGGAGTGACAGGGTGAGAGAAAGCGAGCAGTACTTC.

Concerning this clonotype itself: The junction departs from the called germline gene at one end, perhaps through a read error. CDR3 DNA: TGTGCCAGCAGCCTCCGACCCGGGGCTGGTAACACCATATATTTT. Its translation is CASSLRPGAGNTIYF. The genes are TRBV5-4 and TRBJ1-3; tentatively, D is TRBD1 (5 bases). The CDR3 has 15 amino acids. The germline gives CDR1 SGHNT, CDR2 YYREEE (reference sequence).

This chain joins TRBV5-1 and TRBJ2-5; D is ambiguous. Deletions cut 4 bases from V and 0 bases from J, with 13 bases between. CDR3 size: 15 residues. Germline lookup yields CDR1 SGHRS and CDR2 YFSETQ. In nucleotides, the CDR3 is TGCGCCAGCAGCCCCTCCGGATGGTACCAAGAGACCCAGTACTTC. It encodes CASSPSGWYQETQYF. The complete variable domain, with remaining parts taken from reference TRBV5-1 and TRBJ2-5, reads KAGVTQTPRYLIKTRGQQVTLSCSPISGHRSVSWYQQTPGQGLQFLFEYFSETQRNKGNFPGRFSGRQFSNSRSEMNVSTLELGDSALYLCASSPSGWYQETQYFGPGTRLLVL.

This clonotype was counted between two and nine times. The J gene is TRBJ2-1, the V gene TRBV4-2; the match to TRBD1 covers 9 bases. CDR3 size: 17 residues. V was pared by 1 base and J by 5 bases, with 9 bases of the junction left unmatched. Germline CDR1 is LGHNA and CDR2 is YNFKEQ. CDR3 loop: CASSQGPHRGRNNEQFF. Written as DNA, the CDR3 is TGTGCCAGCAGCCAAGGTCCCCACAGGGGGCGCAACAATGAGCAGTTCTTC.

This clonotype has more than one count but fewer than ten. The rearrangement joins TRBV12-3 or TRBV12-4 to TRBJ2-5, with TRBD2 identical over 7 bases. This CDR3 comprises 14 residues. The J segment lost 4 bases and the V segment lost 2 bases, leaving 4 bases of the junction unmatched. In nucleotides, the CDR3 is TGTGCCAGCAGTTTACGGGAGGTAGGAGAGACCCAGTACTTC. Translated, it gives CASSLREVGETQYF.

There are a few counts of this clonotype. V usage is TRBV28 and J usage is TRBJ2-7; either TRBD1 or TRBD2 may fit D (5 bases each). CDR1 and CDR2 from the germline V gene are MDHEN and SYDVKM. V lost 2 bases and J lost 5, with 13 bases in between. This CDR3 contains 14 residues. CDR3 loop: CASSLRKVGDEQYF. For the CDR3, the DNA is TGTGCCAGCAGTTTAAGAAAGGTGGGGGACGAGCAGTACTTC.

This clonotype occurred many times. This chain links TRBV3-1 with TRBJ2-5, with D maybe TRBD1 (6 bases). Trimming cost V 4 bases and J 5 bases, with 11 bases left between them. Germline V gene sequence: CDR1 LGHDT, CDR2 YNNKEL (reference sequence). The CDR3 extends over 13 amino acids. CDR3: CASSLRGSETQYF. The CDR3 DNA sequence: TGTGCCAGCAGCCTGAGGGGGTCGGAGACCCAGTACTTC.

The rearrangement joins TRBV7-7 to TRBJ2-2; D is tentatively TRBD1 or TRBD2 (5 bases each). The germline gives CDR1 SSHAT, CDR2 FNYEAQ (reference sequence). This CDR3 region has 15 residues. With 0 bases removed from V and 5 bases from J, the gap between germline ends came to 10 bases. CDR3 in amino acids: CASSLAGTGTGELFF. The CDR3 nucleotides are TGTGCCAGCAGCTTAGCGGGGACGGGGACCGGGGAGCTGTTTTTT.

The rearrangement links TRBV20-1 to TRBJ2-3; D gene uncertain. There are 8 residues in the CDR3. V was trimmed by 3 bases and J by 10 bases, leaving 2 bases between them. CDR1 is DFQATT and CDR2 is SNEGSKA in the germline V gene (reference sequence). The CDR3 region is CSARAQYF. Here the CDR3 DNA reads TGCAGTGCTAGGGCGCAGTATTTT.

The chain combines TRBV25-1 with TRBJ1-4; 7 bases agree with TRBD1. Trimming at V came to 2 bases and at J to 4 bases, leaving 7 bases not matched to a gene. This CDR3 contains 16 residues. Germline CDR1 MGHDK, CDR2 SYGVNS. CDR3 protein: CASSEGRGAGNEKLFF. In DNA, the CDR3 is TGTGCCAGCAGTGAAGGCAGGGGGGCCGGTAATGAAAAACTGTTTTTT.